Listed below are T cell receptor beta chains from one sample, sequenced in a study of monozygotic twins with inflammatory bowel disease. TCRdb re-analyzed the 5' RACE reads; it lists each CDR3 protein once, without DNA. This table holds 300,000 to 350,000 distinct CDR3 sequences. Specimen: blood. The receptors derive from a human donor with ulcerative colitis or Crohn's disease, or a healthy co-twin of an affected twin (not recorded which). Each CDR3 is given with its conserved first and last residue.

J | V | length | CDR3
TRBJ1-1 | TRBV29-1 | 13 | CSVAPQAKTEAFF
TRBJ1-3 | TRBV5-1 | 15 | CASSIQPGSGNTIYF
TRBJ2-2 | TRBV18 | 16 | CASPPARSGSTGELFF
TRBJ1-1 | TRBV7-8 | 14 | CASSYREVNTEAFF
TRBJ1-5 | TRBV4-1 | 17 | CASSQEWTGGGSQPQHF
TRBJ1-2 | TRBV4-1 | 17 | CASSPGTGGWGYYGYTF
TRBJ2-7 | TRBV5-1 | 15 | CASSLAGRGRVIQYF
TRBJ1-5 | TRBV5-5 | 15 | CASTPVEGDNQPQHF
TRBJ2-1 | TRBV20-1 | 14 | CSARPSSGLGEQFF
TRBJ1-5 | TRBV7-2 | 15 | CASSLEGASNQPQHF
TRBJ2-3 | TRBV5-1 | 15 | CASTPDGPSTDTQYF
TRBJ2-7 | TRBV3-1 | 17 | CASSQAGIRGPSYEQYF
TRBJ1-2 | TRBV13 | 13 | CASSSDTDYGYTF
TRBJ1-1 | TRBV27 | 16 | CARLPGQGDRHTEAFF
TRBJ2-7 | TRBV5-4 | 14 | CASSSGQVPYEQYF
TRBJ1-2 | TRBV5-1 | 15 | CASSLEWDSNMGYTF
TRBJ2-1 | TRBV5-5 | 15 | CASSRQGADYNEQFF
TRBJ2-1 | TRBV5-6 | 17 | CASSLELAGGPTNEQFF
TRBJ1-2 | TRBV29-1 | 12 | CSVHDRNYGYTF
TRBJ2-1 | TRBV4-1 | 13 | CASSGRSYNEQFF
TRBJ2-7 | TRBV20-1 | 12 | CSGAVSSYEQYF
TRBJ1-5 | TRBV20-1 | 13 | CSAREGAGQPQHF
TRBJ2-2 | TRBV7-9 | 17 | CASSLGLHRGNTGELFF
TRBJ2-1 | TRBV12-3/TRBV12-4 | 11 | CASSGQFEQFF
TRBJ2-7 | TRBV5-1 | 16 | CASSLDNWAGAYEQYF
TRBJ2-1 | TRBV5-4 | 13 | CASSSVLLYEQFF
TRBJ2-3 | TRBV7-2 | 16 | CASSLTSGDRTDTQYF
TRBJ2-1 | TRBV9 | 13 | CASSFRTYNEQFF
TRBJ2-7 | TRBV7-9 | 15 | CASSSFGEGGREQYF
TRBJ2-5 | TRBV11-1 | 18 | CASSSITSGAGHQETQYF
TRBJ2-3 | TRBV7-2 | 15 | CASRVGLVLTDTQYF
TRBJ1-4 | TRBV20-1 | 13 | CSVLQAFNEKLFF
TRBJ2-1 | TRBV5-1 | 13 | CASSLELAREQFF
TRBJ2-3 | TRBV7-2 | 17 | CASSLATSGGKRDTQYF
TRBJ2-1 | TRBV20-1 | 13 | CSARAPQANEQFF
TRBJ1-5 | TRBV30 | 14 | CAWSVDSRNQPQHF
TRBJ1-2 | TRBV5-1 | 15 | CASSSRDRGRSGYTF
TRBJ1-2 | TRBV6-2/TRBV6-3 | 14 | CASTPSGGNYGYTF
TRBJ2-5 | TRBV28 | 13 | CASSLEGKETQYF
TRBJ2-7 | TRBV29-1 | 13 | CSVGRGMAYEQYF
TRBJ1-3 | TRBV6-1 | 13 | CASGGHSGNTIYF
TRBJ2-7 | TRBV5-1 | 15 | CASSLETPGPYEQYF
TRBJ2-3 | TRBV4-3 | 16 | CASSQVRGGGADTQYF
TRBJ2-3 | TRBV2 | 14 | CASSDSSRADTQYF
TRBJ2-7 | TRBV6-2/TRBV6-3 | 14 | CASSDGQTGRKQYF
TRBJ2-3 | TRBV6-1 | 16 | CASRGTSGRYTDTQYF
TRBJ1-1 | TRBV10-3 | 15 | CAISEAGGVSTEAFF
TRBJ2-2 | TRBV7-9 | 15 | CASRLGQGGTGELFF
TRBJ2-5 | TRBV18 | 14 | CASSPSDSRETQYF
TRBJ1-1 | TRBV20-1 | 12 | CSAGRVNTEAFF
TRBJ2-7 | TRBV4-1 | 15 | CASSQGDGGSYEQYF
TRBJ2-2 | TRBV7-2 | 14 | CASSKGQGLGELFF
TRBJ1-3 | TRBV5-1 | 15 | CASSLDTGSGNTIYF
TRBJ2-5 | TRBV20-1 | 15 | CSARVEGGFQETQYF
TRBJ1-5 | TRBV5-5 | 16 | CASSRRGSWGDQPQHF
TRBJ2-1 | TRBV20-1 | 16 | CSAREDRGPPPNEQFF
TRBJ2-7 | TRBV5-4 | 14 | CASSLGTESYEQYF
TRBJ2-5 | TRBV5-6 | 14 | CASTRDFNPETQYF
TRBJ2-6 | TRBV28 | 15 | CASSQTGVRANVLTF
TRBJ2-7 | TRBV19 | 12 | CASRGDFYEQYF